The 5 T cell receptor beta chains in this list originate from one sample, sequenced in a study of glioma-infiltrating T cells after dendritic cell vaccination. Measured with immunoSEQ multiplex PCR; TCRdb has only the in-frame clones, and not every one. Seen here are some 87,000 clones, 70% to 90% observed once, and the top ten hold around 2.9%. Sequenced material: blood, taken before dendritic cell vaccination. These receptors came from a human donor with glioblastoma.

The J gene is TRBJ2-6, the V gene TRBV9, with no clear D. The V gene's germline CDR1 is SGDLS and CDR2 YYNGEE. Trimming left V 3 bases short and J 4 bases short, with 5 bases between. The CDR3 has 13 amino acids. CDR3: CASSALGANVLTF. The CDR3 bases are TGTGCCAGCAGCGCCCTAGGGGCCAACGTCCTGACTTTC.

CDR3 protein: CASNRDRGNYGYTF. CDR3 sequence (DNA): TGCGCCAGCAACCGGGACAGGGGGAACTATGGCTACACCTTC. The rearrangement links TRBV23-1 to TRBJ1-2; 11 bases line up with TRBD1. TRBV23-1 counts as an open reading frame of uncertain function. The CDR3 sequence is 14 residues long. The V segment lost 7 bases and the J segment 2 bases; nucleotides outside the gene matches: 3.

As DNA, the CDR3 is TGTGCCAGCAGCCGAGAAGGCGGGAGGAACTACGAGCAGTACTTC. Translated: CASSREGGRNYEQYF. V and J are TRBV13 and TRBJ2-7, with TRBD2 matching over 8 bases. The ends lost 5 bases at V and 3 bases at J; junction bases unmatched: 9. The germline V gene has CDR1 PRHDT and CDR2 FYEKMQ (reference sequence). The length of the CDR3 is 15 residues. Full variable domain (missing parts from reference TRBV13 and TRBJ2-7): AAGVIQSPRHLIKEKRETATLKCYPIPRHDTVYWYQQGPGQDPQFLISFYEKMQSDKGSIPDRFSAQQFSDYHSELNMSSLELGDSALYFCASSREGGRNYEQYFGPGTRLTVT.

The chain couples TRBV15 to TRBJ2-7, with D perhaps TRBD1 (6 bases). CDR1 is LNHNV, CDR2 YYDKDF, per germline (reference sequence). V was shortened by 4 bases and J by 5 bases, with 15 bases between the two germline ends. The CDR3 is made up of 14 amino acids. The CDR3 loop is CATSIQGIAHEQYF. Here the CDR3 DNA reads TGTGCCACCAGCATACAGGGCATCGCCCACGAGCAGTACTTC.

This sequence joins TRBV10-1 and TRBJ1-2; 9 bases are a match to TRBD1. CDR3 length: 16 amino acids. Losses at the gene ends were 0 bases for V and 4 bases for J; bases not matched to a gene: 6. Germline V lookup: CDR1 WNHNN, CDR2 SYGVQD (reference sequence). The CDR3 region is CASSESPGQGSYGYTF. The DNA for the CDR3 is TGCGCCAGCAGTGAGTCTCCGGGACAGGGATCCTATGGCTACACCTTC.